These 15 T cell receptor beta chains share one sample of origin, sequenced in a study of graft-versus-host responses after intestinal transplantation (dated by TCRdb to about 2021). Receptors were amplified or captured by the immunoSEQ multiplex PCR assay. TCRdb took over this immuneACCESS table, retaining in-frame rearrangements with V and J assigned. Such tables are incomplete; in checked studies, under half of the missing clones stem from an unresolved V gene, and the remainder is unexplained. The sample table records tens of thousands of clones; 25% to 35% of these occur just once. Together, the top ten hold roughly 10% of the sample. According to the study, the label for this sample's time point signals: cells obtained before transplantation from donor or recipient. In mixed lymphocyte reactions, 200,000 CFSE-labeled pre-transplant responders were plated with 200,000 irradiated violet-dye-labeled stimulators and cultured for 5 to 6 days.

This sample comprised alloreactive CD8+ T cells from a mixed lymphocyte reaction culture, obtained before intestinal transplant. The label giving this sample's cell subset or site can be read as: CFSE-low proliferating T cells sorted from approximately 6-day pre-transplant mixed lymphocyte reaction (GvH or HvG direction). These receptors originate from a human patient who received an intestinal transplant.

This clone was seen more than once but under ten times. The CDR3 DNA follows: TGTGCCAGCAGCGTGGGCAGGGTGGCCTATGGCTACACCTTC. The encoded protein is CASSVGRVAYGYTF. The gene calls are TRBV9 and TRBJ1-2, with D maybe TRBD1 (5 bases). The germline gives CDR1 SGDLS, CDR2 YYNGEE. V was shortened by 2 bases and J by 4 bases, with 12 bases between the two germline ends. The CDR3 loop spans 14 amino acids. Variable domain in full (rest from reference TRBV9 and TRBJ1-2): DSGVTQTPKHLITATGQRVTLRCSPRSGDLSVYWYQQSLDQGLQFLIQYYNGEERAKGNILERFSAQQFPDLHSELNLSSLELGDSALYFCASSVGRVAYGYTFGSGTRLTVV.

The genes are TRBV4-2 and TRBJ2-1, with 7 nucleotides matching TRBD1. CDR3 length: 12 amino acids. V shed 3 bases and J 8 bases; nucleotides not matched to a gene: 1. Germline V CDR1 and CDR2: LGHNA, YNFKEQ. CDR3: CASSQDRYEQFF. The DNA of the CDR3 is TGTGCCAGCAGCCAGGACAGGTATGAGCAGTTCTTC.

The CDR3, as DNA: TGTGCCAGCCAAACCGATGTTGGATGGATGTGGGACGGGGAGCTGTTTTTT. Translation: CASQTDVGWMWDGELFF. The J gene is TRBJ2-2, the V gene TRBV18; D gene uncertain. Germline CDR1 and CDR2: KGHSH and LQKENI. V lost 8 bases to trimming and J lost 7 bases, with 26 bases between them. This CDR3 region has 17 residues.

This chain joins TRBV2 and TRBJ1-1; tentatively, D is TRBD1 (6 bases). CDR1 is SNHLY, CDR2 FYNNEI, per germline. This CDR3 has 14 residues. Trimming removed 3 bases from V and 0 bases from J, with 8 bases in between. This CDR3 is CASSDWDMNTEAFF. The CDR3 DNA reads as TGTGCCAGCAGTGATTGGGACATGAACACTGAAGCTTTCTTT.

The rearrangement links TRBV4-1 to TRBJ2-2, with TRBD1 identical over 7 bases. V shed 3 bases, J shed 1 base, and the junction held 2 bases outside the gene matches. Germline CDR1 reads MGHRA; CDR2 reads YSYEKL. The CDR3 sequence is 15 residues long. CDR3 in DNA: TGCGCCAGCAGCCAGTGGACAGGGAACACCGGGGAGCTGTTTTTT. Amino acid sequence: CASSQWTGNTGELFF.

This clone is medium-sized in the sample. The chain employs TRBV28 and TRBJ2-7; D is possibly TRBD2 (5 bases). CDR3 length: 14 amino acids. Germline values: CDR1 MDHEN, CDR2 SYDVKM. Trimming removed 7 bases at V and 0 bases at J, with 13 bases between. Written as DNA, the CDR3 is TGTGCCAGCAACATGGACGAGGGCTCCTACGAGCAGTACTTC. Translation: CASNMDEGSYEQYF.

This clone was found a few times. A read error is the likely source, as a far larger clone sits one nucleotide away. Other DNA sequences of this sample code for an identical CDR3. The rearrangement links TRBV4-1 to TRBJ1-2; tentatively, D is TRBD1 (6 bases). Trimming took 4 bases from V and 5 from J, leaving 23 bases between them. The CDR3 loop spans 17 amino acids. Germline-derived CDR1 and CDR2 are MGHRA and YSYEKL. The CDR3, as DNA: TGCGCCAGCAGCCCCGAGGGCAGGGGTAATTCGGCTTATGGCTACACCTTC. Encoded protein: CASSPEGRGNSAYGYTF.

This clone was picked up a small number of times. The chain links TRBV5-4 to TRBJ2-2; D is perhaps TRBD1 (6 bases). The CDR3 runs to 15 residues. Trimming shortened V by 6 bases and J by 3 bases, and 15 bases separated the two germline ends. Germline V CDR1 and CDR2: SGHNT, YYREEE (reference sequence). The DNA of the CDR3 is TGTGCCAGCACCTACCTACAGGGAGACACCGGGGAGCTGTTTTTT. This translates into CASTYLQGDTGELFF.

The V call is TRBV7-9, the J call TRBJ2-7; D unclear. The germline CDR1 and CDR2 sequences are SEHNR and FQNEAQ (reference sequence). The length of the CDR3 is 13 residues. V dropped 4 bases and J dropped 2 bases, with 9 bases sitting between them. This chain's CDR3 is CASSWYRTYEQYF. CDR3 bases: TGTGCCAGCAGCTGGTACAGAACCTACGAGCAGTACTTC.

This clone has only a few counts. V and J are TRBV4-1 and TRBJ1-3, with D unclear. Trimming left V 2 bases short and J 4 bases short, with 15 bases between. The CDR3 extends over 16 amino acids. CDR1 and CDR2 from the germline V gene are MGHRA and YSYEKL. The DNA of the CDR3 is TGCGCCAGCAGCCAAAGTTCAGCCGGTGAGGGAAACACCATATATTTT. Protein sequence: CASSQSSAGEGNTIYF.

The V and J genes are TRBV5-1 and TRBJ2-7, with D possibly TRBD1 on 6 matching bases. From germline, CDR1 is SGHRS and CDR2 YFSETQ. V lost 0 bases, J lost 9 bases, and 16 bases lay in between. The CDR3 extends over 14 amino acids. CDR3 coding DNA: TGCGCCAGCAGCTTGGCCCACCCAGGGGACGGGCAGTACTTC. Its translation is CASSLAHPGDGQYF.

This clone was picked up a small number of times. The chain joins TRBV27 to TRBJ2-6; D not resolved. The CDR3 runs to 16 residues. V lost 5 bases, J lost 0 bases, and 11 bases lay in between. Germline-derived CDR1 and CDR2 are MNHEY and SMNVEV (reference sequence). The CDR3 nucleotides are TGTGCCAGCAGTAAATTCCAGATCTCTGGGGCCAACGTCCTGACTTTC. This encodes CASSKFQISGANVLTF.

This clone was counted only a few times. This chain connects TRBV19 to TRBJ2-1; the match to TRBD2 covers 10 bases. V dropped 6 bases and J dropped 5; count of bases not matched to a gene: 1. Germline V gene data show CDR1 as LNHDA and CDR2 as SQIVND (reference sequence). This CDR3 spans 13 amino acids. The CDR3 sequence: CASRLAGDNEQFF. The DNA for the CDR3 is TGTGCCAGTAGGCTAGCGGGGGACAATGAGCAGTTCTTC.

The rearrangement uses TRBV5-1 and TRBJ2-7, with D possibly being TRBD2 (6 bases). V was trimmed by 0 bases and J by 4 bases, leaving 11 bases between them. Germline assignment: CDR1 SGHRS and CDR2 YFSETQ. The CDR3 length is 14 residues. The CDR3 loop reads CASSLAGERYEQYF. The DNA of the CDR3 is TGCGCCAGCAGCTTGGCGGGGGAAAGGTACGAGCAGTACTTC.

This chain joins TRBV9 and TRBJ2-1; D may be TRBD2 (7 bases). CDR1 and CDR2 (germline): SGDLS, YYNGEE. Trimming pared 2 bases from V and 9 bases from J, leaving 9 bases between. The CDR3 contains 12 residues. The CDR3 sequence is CASSVGGLEQFF. CDR3 nucleotides: TGTGCCAGCAGCGTCGGGGGGCTTGAGCAGTTCTTC.